This TCR beta chain was observed in a study of ipilimumab plus nivolumab after autologous stem cell transplantation. The overall study: DLBCL patients had primary refractory or relapsed disease.

Using immunoSEQ multiplex PCR, the repertoire was profiled, and TCRdb retains in-frame clones only, with some absent. In the table there are around 19,000 clones, 81% of which are singletons. The CDR3 length is 12 residues. With 2 bases removed from V and 6 bases from J, the gap between germline ends came to 5 bases. Germline V CDR1 and CDR2: SGHNT, YYREEE (reference sequence). This TCR came from a male donor with diffuse large B-cell lymphoma. The chain combines TRBV5-4 with TRBJ2-2, with no clear D. The sample consisted of PBMCs, taken in a trial of ipilimumab plus nivolumab as post-transplant consolidation. The CDR3 DNA reads TGTGCCAGCAGCTTAGCGCCCGGGGAGCTGTTTTTT. Translating gives CASSLAPGELFF.